The rows below give T cell receptor beta chains drawn from one sample of a study of blood T cells in healthy people across ages. TCRdb independently ran MiXCR on the 5' RACE reads; one entry per CDR3 protein. The sample has roughly 800,000 distinct CDR3 sequences; around 25% are singletons. The same sample was also studied in work on T cells of mothers and their children.

Sequencing input: blood. The receptors here all came from a boy between 10 and 17 years old in good health. The CDR3 runs from the conserved cysteine through the conserved F or W. A D gene is named only where the DNA matches it firmly. Clone size is not always given. Where it is, it says once, few, many or a class for expanded clones.

TRBV10-3	.	TRBJ2-6	few	TGTGCCATCAGTGAGTCGGTTTCCGGGGCCAACGTCCTGACTTTC	CAISESVSGANVLTF
TRBV2	.	TRBJ2-7	.	TGTGCCAGCATCGCGGACAGCTCCTACGAGCAGTACTTC	CASIADSSYEQYF
TRBV29-1	TRBD1	TRBJ2-7	.	TGCAGCGTTGAAAGGACAGGGAACGGCGAGCAGTACTTC	CSVERTGNGEQYF
TRBV5-5	TRBD1	TRBJ2-1	few	TGTGCCAGCGGCGACAGGGGGTACGTCTACAATGAGCAGTTCTTC	CASGDRGYVYNEQFF
TRBV7-9	.	TRBJ2-7	.	TGTGCCAGCAGCCCACCCGGGACGCAGGTATCCTACGAGCAGTACTTC	CASSPPGTQVSYEQYF
TRBV24-1	.	TRBJ2-1	few	TGTGCCACCAGTGTTATAGCGTTCGGCAACGAGCAGTTCTTC	CATSVIAFGNEQFF
TRBV7-6	.	TRBJ2-5	.	TGTGCCAGCAGCTTAAACCTCCCGAACTCCCAAGAGACCCAGTACTTC	CASSLNLPNSQETQYF
TRBV12-3/TRBV12-4	.	TRBJ1-2	.	TGTGCCAGCAGTTTAGCGACAGTAAATGGCTACACCTTC	CASSLATVNGYTF
TRBV7-9	.	TRBJ1-1	few	TGTGCCAGCAGCTTAGAGATAGGGGGAGGGACTGAAGCTTTCTTT	CASSLEIGGGTEAFF
TRBV27	.	TRBJ1-1	.	TGTGCCAGCATCGGAGTGGCTGAAGCTTTCTTT	CASIGVAEAFF
TRBV10-3	.	TRBJ2-5	.	TGTGCCAAAAGTCAGGGAAGGTGGGAGACCCAGTACTTC	CAKSQGRWETQYF
TRBV28	TRBD2	TRBJ2-5	.	TGTGCCAGCAGTCCTCCCGGGGGGTCCGAGTACTTC	CASSPPGGSEYF
TRBV29-1	.	TRBJ1-6	.	TGCAGCGTTGGGACGGCCAGGGATTCACCCCTCCACTTT	CSVGTARDSPLHF
TRBV29-1	TRBD1	TRBJ2-5	.	TGCAGCGTTCGGTACAGGGGGCTTGAGGAGACCCAGTACTTC	CSVRYRGLEETQYF
TRBV29-1	.	TRBJ2-1	.	TGCAGCGTCCCGAGGGTGGTGAACAATGAGCAGTTCTTC	CSVPRVVNNEQFF
TRBV7-2	.	TRBJ2-5	few	TGTGCCAGCAGCTCGCGGCCTGTAGAGACCCAGTACTTC	CASSSRPVETQYF
TRBV7-2	.	TRBJ2-2	.	TGTGCCAGCAGCTTAACTTACGGGGGAGTTTTCGGGGAGCTGTTTTTT	CASSLTYGGVFGELFF
TRBV12-3/TRBV12-4	.	TRBJ1-6	.	TGTGCCAGCAGCTCCGGGACGAGTAATTCACCCCTCCACTTT	CASSSGTSNSPLHF
TRBV5-1	TRBD1	TRBJ2-5	.	TGCGCCAGCAGCCAGAACCAAGGGGGCCGGTTTGGGACCCAGTACTTC	CASSQNQGGRFGTQYF
TRBV4-1	.	TRBJ2-1	few	TGCGCCAGCAGCCACGACCCGGGCGGGACCTACGAGAATGAGCAGTTCTTC	CASSHDPGGTYENEQFF
TRBV7-3	TRBD1	TRBJ2-1	few	TGTGCCAGCAGCAGTGGGACAGGGGGGAACGATGAGCAGTTCTTC	CASSSGTGGNDEQFF
TRBV7-2	.	TRBJ1-1	.	TGTGCCAGCAGCCCGACCCGGGACATGAACACTGAAGCTTTCTTT	CASSPTRDMNTEAFF
TRBV29-1	.	TRBJ1-2	.	TGCAGCGTTGAAGCCGGGGGCGGCTATGGCTACACCTTC	CSVEAGGGYGYTF
TRBV12-3/TRBV12-4	.	TRBJ2-1	.	TGTGCCAGCAGTCTGACTGTTCCGGAGCAGTTCTTC	CASSLTVPEQFF
TRBV20-1	TRBD2	TRBJ2-2	.	TGCAGTGCTAGAGATATCGGTAGCGGGAGCGTAGGGGAGCTGTTTTTT	CSARDIGSGSVGELFF
TRBV19	TRBD2	TRBJ2-1	.	TGTGCCAGTAGTATCTGGCGGGAGGACTATGAGCAGTTCTTC	CASSIWREDYEQFF
TRBV6-5	TRBD2	TRBJ2-1	few	TGTGCCAGCAGCGGGAGGGCCCCCTACAATGAGCAGTTCTTC	CASSGRAPYNEQFF
TRBV7-2	.	TRBJ2-7	.	TGTGCCAGCAGCTTAGCGGCTTTTAACGAGCAGTACTTC	CASSLAAFNEQYF
TRBV7-2	TRBD1	TRBJ2-7	few	TGTGCCAGCAGCACTAACCGGGACAGCTACGAGCAGTACTTC	CASSTNRDSYEQYF
TRBV20-1	.	TRBJ2-7	.	TGCAGTGCCATACGGGCCCTCGGCGAGCAGTACTTC	CSAIRALGEQYF
TRBV4-3	TRBD2	TRBJ2-3	few	TGCGCCAGCAGCCAAGATATAGCGGGGGAGGCCACGCAGTATTTT	CASSQDIAGEATQYF
TRBV5-5	TRBD1	TRBJ2-1	few	TGTGCCAGCAGCTTGGATTGGCTCAGGGACAGGAGAATGGACGAGCAGTTCTTC	CASSLDWLRDRRMDEQFF
TRBV7-8	.	TRBJ2-7	.	TGTGCCAGCAGCTTATACGTATCCTACGAGCAGTACTTC	CASSLYVSYEQYF
TRBV11-2	.	TRBJ2-3	.	TGTGCCAGCAGCTTAAGAATCAATGCGGGACTTAAAACATGGGCAGATACGCAGTATTTT	CASSLRINAGLKTWADTQYF
TRBV5-1	.	TRBJ2-1	.	TGCGCCAGCAGTAGCGGACTAAGTGGAAATGAGCAGTTCTTC	CASSSGLSGNEQFF
TRBV28	.	TRBJ2-2	.	TGTGCCAGCATCGGAATTCACACCGGGGAGCTGTTTTTT	CASIGIHTGELFF
TRBV20-1	.	TRBJ2-1	few	TGCACTGGGGCCCTCAATAATGAGCAGTTCTTC	CTGALNNEQFF
TRBV19	.	TRBJ2-7	.	TGTGCCAGTAGTATAGATTACGCAGCGGTCGGGTCCTACGAGCAGTACTTC	CASSIDYAAVGSYEQYF